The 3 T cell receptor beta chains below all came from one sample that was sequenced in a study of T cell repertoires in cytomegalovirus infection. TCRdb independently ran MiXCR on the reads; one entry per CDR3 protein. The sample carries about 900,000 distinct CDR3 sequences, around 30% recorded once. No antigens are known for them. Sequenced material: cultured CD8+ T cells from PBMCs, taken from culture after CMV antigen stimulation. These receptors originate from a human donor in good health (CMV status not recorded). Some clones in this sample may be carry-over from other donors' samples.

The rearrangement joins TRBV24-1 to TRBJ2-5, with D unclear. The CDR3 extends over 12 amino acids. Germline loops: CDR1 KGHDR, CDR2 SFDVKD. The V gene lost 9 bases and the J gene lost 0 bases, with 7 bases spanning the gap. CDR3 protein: CATADYQETQYF. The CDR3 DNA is TGTGCCACCGCCGACTACCAAGAGACCCAGTACTTC.

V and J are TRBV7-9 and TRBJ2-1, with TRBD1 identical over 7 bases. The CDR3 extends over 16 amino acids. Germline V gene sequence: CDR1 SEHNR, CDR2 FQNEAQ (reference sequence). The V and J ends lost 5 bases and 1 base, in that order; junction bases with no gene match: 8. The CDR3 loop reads CASSPRTGYSYNEQFF. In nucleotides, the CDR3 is TGTGCCAGCAGCCCTAGGACAGGATATTCCTACAATGAGCAGTTCTTC.

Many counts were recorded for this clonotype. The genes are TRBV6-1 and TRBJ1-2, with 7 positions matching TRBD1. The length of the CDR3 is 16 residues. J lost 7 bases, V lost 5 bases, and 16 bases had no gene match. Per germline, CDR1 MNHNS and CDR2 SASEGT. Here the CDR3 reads CASSFNARGLLGGYTF. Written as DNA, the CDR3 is TGTGCCAGCAGTTTTAACGCTAGGGGGCTCCTGGGTGGCTACACCTTC.